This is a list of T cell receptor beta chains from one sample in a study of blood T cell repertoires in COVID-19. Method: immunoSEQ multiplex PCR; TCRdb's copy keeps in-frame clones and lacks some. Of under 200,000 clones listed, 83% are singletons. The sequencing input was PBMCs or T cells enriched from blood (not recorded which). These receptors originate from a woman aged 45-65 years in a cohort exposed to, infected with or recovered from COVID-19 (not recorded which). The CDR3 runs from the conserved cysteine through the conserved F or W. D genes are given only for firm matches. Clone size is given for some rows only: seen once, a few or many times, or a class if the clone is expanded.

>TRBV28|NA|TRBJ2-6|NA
CASSTNRISGANVLTF
TGTGCCAGCAGTACTAACAGGATCTCTGGGGCCAACGTCCTGACTTTC
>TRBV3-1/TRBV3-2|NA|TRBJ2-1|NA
CASSQGASISEQFF
TGTGCCAGCAGCCAAGGGGCTAGCATCAGTGAGCAGTTCTTC
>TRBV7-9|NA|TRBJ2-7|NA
CASSPSSGTPRAYF
TGTGCCAGCAGCCCATCGTCCGGGACACCGCGAGCGTACTTC
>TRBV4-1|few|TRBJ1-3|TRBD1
CASTLRYSTGGLDTIYF
TGCGCCAGCACATTAAGGTACTCGACAGGGGGTCTGGACACCATATATTTT
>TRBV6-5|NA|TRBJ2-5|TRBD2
CASSSTSGKSETQYF
TGTGCCAGCAGTTCGACTAGCGGGAAGTCGGAGACCCAGTACTTC
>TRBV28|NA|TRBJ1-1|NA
CASSPSPAGVITAFF
TGTGCCAGCAGTCCCTCCCCCGCGGGGGTAATTACGGCTTTCTTT
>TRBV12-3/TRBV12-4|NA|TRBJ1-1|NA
CASNPFDSVRAFF
TGTGCCAGCAACCCCTTCGACAGTGTTCGAGCTTTCTTT
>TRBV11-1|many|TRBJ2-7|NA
CASSSPGGYEQYF
TGTGCCAGCAGCTCCCCAGGTGGTTACGAGCAGTACTTC
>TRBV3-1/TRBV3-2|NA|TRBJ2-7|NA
CASSQDPFSYEQYF
TGTGCCAGCAGCCAAGACCCTTTCTCCTACGAGCAGTACTTC
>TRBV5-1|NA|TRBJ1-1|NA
CASSLAVNTEAFF
TGCGCCAGCAGCTTGGCAGTGAACACTGAAGCTTTCTTT
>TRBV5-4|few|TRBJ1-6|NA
CASSVTGHNSPLHF
TGTGCCAGCAGCGTTACAGGGCATAATTCACCCCTCCACTTT
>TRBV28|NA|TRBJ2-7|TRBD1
CASSLGGQLSYEQYF
TGTGCCAGCAGTTTAGGGGGACAGCTCTCCTACGAGCAGTACTTC
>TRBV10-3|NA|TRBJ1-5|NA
CATMGGDYQPQHF
TGTGCCACCATGGGAGGGGACTATCAGCCCCAGCATTTT
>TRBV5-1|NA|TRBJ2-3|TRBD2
CASSLVLAGGGDTQYF
TGCGCCAGCAGCTTGGTGCTAGCGGGGGGTGGAGATACGCAGTATTTT
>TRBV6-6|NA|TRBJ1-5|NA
CASKSRGESNQPQHF
TGTGCCAGCAAATCGCGGGGTGAGAGCAATCAGCCCCAGCATTTT
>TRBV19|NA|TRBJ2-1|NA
CASSMRPRRGVGGNEQFF
TGTGCCAGTAGTATGAGGCCCCGGCGGGGAGTTGGCGGCAATGAGCAGTTCTTC
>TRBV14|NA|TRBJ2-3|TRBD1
CASSLMGDRVTDTQYF
TGTGCCAGCAGCCTGATGGGGGACAGGGTTACAGATACGCAGTATTTT
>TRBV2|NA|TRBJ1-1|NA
CASSEARGAGAFF
TGTGCCAGCAGTGAAGCCCGGGGGGCTGGAGCTTTCTTT
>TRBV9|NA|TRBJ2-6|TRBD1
CASTVGQGRSSGANVLTF
TGTGCCAGCACCGTGGGACAGGGGAGATCCTCTGGGGCCAACGTCCTGACTTTC
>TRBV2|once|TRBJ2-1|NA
CASSAAAAYNEQFF
TGTGCCAGCAGTGCAGCGGCGGCCTACAATGAGCAGTTCTTC
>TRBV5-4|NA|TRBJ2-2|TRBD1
CASSPPGQALVGELFF
TGTGCCAGCAGCCCGCCAGGACAGGCCTTGGTCGGGGAGCTGTTTTTT
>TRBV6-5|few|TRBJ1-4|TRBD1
CASSRGQGTNEKLFF
TGTGCCAGCAGTCGAGGACAGGGGACTAATGAAAAACTGTTTTTT
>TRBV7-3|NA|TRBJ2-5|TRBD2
CASSLGLAGSWGETQYF
TGTGCCAGCAGCTTAGGTCTAGCGGGGAGTTGGGGGGAGACCCAGTACTTC
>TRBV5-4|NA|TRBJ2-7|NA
CASSPDRSYEQYF
TGTGCCAGCAGTCCAGACAGGTCCTACGAGCAGTACTTC
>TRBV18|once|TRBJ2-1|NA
CASSPLSSGTLSYNEQFF
TGTGCCAGCTCACCACTTTCAAGCGGAACACTCTCCTACAATGAGCAGTTCTTC
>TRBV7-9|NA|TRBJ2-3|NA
CASSLIRSGTDTQYF
TGTGCCAGCAGCTTGATTCGTTCGGGGACAGATACGCAGTATTTT
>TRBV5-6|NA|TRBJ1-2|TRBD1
CASSTPGQGSGGYTF
TGTGCCAGCAGCACTCCGGGACAGGGCTCGGGCGGCTACACCTTC
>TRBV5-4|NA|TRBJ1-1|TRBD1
CASSWGQVTEAFF
TGTGCCAGCAGCTGGGGACAGGTTACTGAAGCTTTCTTT
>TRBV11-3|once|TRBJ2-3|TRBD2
CASSPGTSGGTDTQYF
TGTGCCAGCAGCCCAGGGACTAGCGGGGGAACAGATACGCAGTATTTT
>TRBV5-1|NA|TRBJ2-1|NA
CASSLAQSSYNEQFF
TGCGCCAGCAGCTTGGCACAGAGCTCCTACAATGAGCAGTTCTTC
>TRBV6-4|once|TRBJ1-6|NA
CASSDYVPGRNSPLHF
TGTGCCAGCAGTGATTACGTCCCAGGGCGGAATTCACCCCTCCACTTT
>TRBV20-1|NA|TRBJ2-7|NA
CSGARGVEQYF
TGCAGTGGGGCCAGGGGGGTCGAGCAGTACTTC
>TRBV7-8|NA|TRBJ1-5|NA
CASSLAGPGNQPQHF
TGTGCCAGCAGCTTAGCGGGTCCCGGGAATCAGCCCCAGCATTTT
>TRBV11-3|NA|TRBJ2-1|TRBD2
CASSWTSGGAYEQFF
TGTGCCAGCAGCTGGACTAGCGGGGGGGCCTATGAGCAGTTCTTC
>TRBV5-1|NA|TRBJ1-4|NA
CASTGQPANEKLFF
TGCGCCAGCACCGGACAGCCCGCTAATGAAAAACTGTTTTTT
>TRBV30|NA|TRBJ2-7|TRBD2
CAWSVTGGVYEQYF
TGTGCCTGGAGTGTGACGGGGGGGGTTTACGAGCAGTACTTC
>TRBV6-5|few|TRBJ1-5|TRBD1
CAGQAGQHQPQHF
TGTGCCGGTCAGGCGGGACAGCATCAGCCCCAGCATTTT
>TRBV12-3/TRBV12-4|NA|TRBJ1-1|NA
CASTLWGGTEAFF
TGTGCCAGCACCCTATGGGGGGGGACTGAAGCTTTCTTT
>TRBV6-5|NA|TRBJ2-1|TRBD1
CASVFDRGHEQFF
TGTGCCAGCGTATTTGACAGGGGCCATGAGCAGTTCTTC
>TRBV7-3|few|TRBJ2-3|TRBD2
CASSPQLAGVADTQYF
TGTGCCAGCAGCCCCCAACTAGCGGGGGTGGCAGATACGCAGTATTTT
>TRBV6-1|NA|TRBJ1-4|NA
CASSEAKGGGIGEKLFF
TGTGCCAGCAGTGAAGCGAAGGGCGGGGGGATCGGTGAAAAACTGTTTTTT